Listed here is a single TCR beta chain. Its antigen is not known. Each cell subset's genomic DNA was divided evenly among several immunoSEQ plates. The method was immunoSEQ multiplex PCR; TCRdb's version includes in-frame clones alone and lacks a portion of them. The sample carries about 2,100,000 clones, about 93% recorded once. The data originate from a study of shared clonotypes between healthy human individuals. Study-level findings and limits: An anticipated effect of sequencing depth on clonotype sharing among donors was recognized. The naive CD4 repertoires of a few donors were compared, and roughly 5% of clonotypes were shared. Rarefaction indicated that sorted-subset sequencing remained incomplete although depth was large.

CD8 cells regarded as naive lacked CD45RO, were positively chosen for CCR7, and omitted terminally differentiated effector memory CD45RA+ cells. CDR1 SGHNT and CDR2 YYREEE come from the germline V gene (reference sequence). Losses at the gene ends were 0 bases for V and 6 bases for J; bases not matched to a gene: 11. The CDR3 consists of 17 residues. This sequence joins TRBV5-4 and TRBJ2-2; 7 bases agree with TRBD2. Sequencing was done on a sample of naive CD8+ T cells from PBMCs. This receptor was obtained from a man aged 18 to 29 in good health. Some clones in this sample may be carry-over from other donors' samples. As DNA, the CDR3 is TGTGCCAGCAGCTTGGGCCCGCCGGCGGGAGAGGCCGGGGAGCTGTTTTTT. It codes for CASSLGPPAGEAGELFF.